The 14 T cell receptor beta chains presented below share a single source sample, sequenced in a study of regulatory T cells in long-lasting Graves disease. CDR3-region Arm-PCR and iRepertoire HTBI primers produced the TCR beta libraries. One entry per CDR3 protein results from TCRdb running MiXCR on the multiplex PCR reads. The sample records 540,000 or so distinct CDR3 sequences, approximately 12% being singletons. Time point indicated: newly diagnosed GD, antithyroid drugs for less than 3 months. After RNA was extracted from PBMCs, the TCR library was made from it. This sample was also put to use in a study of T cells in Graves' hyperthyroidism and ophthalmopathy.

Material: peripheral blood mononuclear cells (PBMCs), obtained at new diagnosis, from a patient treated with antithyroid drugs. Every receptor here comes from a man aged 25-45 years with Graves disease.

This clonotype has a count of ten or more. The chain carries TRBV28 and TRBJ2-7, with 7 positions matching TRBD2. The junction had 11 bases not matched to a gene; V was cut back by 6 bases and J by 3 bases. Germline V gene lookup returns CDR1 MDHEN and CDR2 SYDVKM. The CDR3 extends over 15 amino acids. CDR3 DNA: TGTGCCAGCAGCCCCTCCGGGACGGGGGGCTACGAGCAGTACTTC. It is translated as CASSPSGTGGYEQYF.

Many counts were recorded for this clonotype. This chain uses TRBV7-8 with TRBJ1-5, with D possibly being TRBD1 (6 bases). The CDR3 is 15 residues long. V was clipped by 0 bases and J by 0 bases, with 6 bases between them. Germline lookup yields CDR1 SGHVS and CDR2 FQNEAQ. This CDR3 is CASSLAGHSNQPQHF. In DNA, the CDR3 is TGTGCCAGCAGCTTAGCGGGACATAGCAATCAGCCCCAGCATTTT.

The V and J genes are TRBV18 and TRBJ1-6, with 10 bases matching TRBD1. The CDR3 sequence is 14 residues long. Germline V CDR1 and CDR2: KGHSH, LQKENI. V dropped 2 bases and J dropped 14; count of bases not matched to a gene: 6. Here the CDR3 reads CASSPSGTGDALHF. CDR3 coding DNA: TGTGCCAGCTCACCATCCGGGACAGGGGACGCCCTCCACTTT.

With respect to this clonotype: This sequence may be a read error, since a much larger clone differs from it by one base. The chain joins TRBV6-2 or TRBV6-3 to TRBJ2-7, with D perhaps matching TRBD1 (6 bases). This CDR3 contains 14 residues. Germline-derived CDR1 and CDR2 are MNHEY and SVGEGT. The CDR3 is CTSSGQRQDYEQYF. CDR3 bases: TGTACCAGCAGTGGCCAAAGACAGGACTACGAGCAGTACTTC.

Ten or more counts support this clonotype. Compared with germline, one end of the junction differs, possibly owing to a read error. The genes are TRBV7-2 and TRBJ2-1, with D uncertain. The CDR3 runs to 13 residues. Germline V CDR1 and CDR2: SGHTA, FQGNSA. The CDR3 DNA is TGTGCCAGCAGCTTAGCTACATACAATAAGCAGTTCTTC. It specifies CASSLATYNKQFF.

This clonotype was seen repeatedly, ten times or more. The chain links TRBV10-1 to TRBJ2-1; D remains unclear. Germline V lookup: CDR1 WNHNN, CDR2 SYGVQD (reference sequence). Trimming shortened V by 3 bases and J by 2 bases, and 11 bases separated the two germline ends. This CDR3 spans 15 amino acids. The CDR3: CASSDRSATYNEQFF. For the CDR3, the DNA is TGCGCCAGCAGTGATCGGTCTGCTACCTACAATGAGCAGTTCTTC.

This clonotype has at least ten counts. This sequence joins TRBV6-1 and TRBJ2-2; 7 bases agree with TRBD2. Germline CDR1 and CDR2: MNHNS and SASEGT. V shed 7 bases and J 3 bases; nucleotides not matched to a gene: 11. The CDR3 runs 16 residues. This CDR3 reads CASTSVMGGYTGELFF. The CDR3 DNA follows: TGTGCCAGCACCTCTGTAATGGGGGGGTACACCGGGGAGCTGTTTTTT.

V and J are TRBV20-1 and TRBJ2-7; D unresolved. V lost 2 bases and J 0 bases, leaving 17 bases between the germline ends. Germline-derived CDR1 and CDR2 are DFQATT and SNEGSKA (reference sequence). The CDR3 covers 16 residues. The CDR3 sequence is CSARPPFSRSSYEQYF. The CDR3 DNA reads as TGCAGTGCTAGACCCCCATTTTCGAGGAGCTCCTACGAGCAGTACTTC.

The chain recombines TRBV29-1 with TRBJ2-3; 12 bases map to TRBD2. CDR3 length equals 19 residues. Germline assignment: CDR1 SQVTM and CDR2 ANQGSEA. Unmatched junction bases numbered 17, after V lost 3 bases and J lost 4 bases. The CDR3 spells CSVDWGGLGLAGPPDTQYF. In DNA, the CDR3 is TGCAGCGTTGACTGGGGGGGTCTTGGACTAGCGGGGCCTCCAGATACGCAGTATTTT.

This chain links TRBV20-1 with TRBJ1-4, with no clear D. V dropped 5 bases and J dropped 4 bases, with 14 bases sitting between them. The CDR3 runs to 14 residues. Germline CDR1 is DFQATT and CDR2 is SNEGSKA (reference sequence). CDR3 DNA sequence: TGCAGTGCTGCGCGGAGCTGGGGTAATGAAAAACTGTTTTTT. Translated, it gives CSAARSWGNEKLFF.

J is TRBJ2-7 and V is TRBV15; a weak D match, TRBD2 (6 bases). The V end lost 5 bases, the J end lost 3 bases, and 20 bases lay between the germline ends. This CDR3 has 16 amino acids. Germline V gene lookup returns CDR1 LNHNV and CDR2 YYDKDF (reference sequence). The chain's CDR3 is CATSETFAGSLYEQYF. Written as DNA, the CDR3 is TGTGCCACCAGCGAGACTTTCGCGGGATCCCTCTACGAGCAGTACTTC.

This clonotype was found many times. DNA for the CDR3: TGCAGTGCCCTAACCCTTACTGGCACAGATACGCAGTATTTT. This gives the protein CSALTLTGTDTQYF. V gene TRBV20-1 combines with J gene TRBJ2-3; D remains ambiguous. V was trimmed by 6 bases and J by 1 base, leaving 14 bases between them. The V gene's germline CDR1 is DFQATT and CDR2 SNEGSKA (reference sequence). The CDR3 consists of 14 residues.

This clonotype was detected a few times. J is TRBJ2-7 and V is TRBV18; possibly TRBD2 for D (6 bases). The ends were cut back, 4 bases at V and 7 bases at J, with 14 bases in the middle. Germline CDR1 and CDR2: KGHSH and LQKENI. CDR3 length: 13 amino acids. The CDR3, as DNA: TGTGCCAGCTCACTGGGCCCGGCGGGGGAGCAGTACTTC. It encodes CASSLGPAGEQYF. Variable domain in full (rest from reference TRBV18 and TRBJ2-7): NAGVMQNPRHLVRRRGQEARLRCSPMKGHSHVYWYRQLPEEGLKFMVYLQKENIIDESGMPKERFSAEFPKEGPSILRIQQVVRGDSAAYFCASSLGPAGEQYFGPGTRLTVT.

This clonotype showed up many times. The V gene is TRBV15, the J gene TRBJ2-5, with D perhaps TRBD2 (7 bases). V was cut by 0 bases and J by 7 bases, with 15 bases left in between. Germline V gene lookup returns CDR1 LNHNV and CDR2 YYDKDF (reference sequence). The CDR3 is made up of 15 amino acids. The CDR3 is CATSRDPSGGRTQYF. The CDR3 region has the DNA TGTGCCACCAGCAGAGATCCCTCCGGGGGGCGGACCCAGTACTTC. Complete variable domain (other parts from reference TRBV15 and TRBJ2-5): DAMVIQNPRYQVTQFGKPVTLSCSQTLNHNVMYWYQQKSSQAPKLLFHYYDKDFNNEADTPDNFQSRRPNTSFCFLDIRSPGLGDTAMYLCATSRDPSGGRTQYFGPGTRLLVL.